Listed here is a single T cell receptor beta chain. No antigen is known for it. For every subset, genomic DNA was evenly distributed across several immunoSEQ plates. Every unsorted PBMC PCR replicate was loaded with about 290 ng DNA, roughly 32,000 T cell genomes. Per the original data handling: Without quality scores, immunoSEQ junctional reads could not be filtered like full-length reads. Using immunoSEQ multiplex PCR, the repertoire was profiled, and TCRdb retains in-frame clones only, with some absent. V, J and clone size were drawn from that table, and D and trimming were deduced from the DNA. This table has 470,000 or so clones, 65% to 85% appearing once. The entry originates in a study of shared clonotypes between healthy human individuals. Notes on the study in general: Expectations were that clonotype sharing among donors would be affected by sequencing depth.

CDR1 is MNHNS and CDR2 is SASEGT in the germline V gene. The CDR3 loop spans 14 amino acids. With 10 bases removed from V and 4 bases from J, the gap between germline ends came to 16 bases. The TCR was taken from a woman aged 40-49 years in good health. Some clones in this sample may be carry-over from other donors' samples. V usage is TRBV6-1 and J usage is TRBJ2-2; D is tentatively TRBD1 or TRBD2 (6 bases each). The sequenced sample consisted of PBMCs. CDR3 in amino acids: CAIRQQGGTGELFF. CDR3 nucleotide sequence: TGTGCCATAAGACAACAGGGAGGCACCGGGGAGCTGTTTTTT.